The 17 T cell receptor beta chains below come from one sample, sequenced in a study of coeliac disease. Produced via immunoSEQ multiplex PCR; TCRdb's table is partial and in-frame only. In the table there are 5,500 to 7,500 clones, roughly two thirds of which are singletons. What was sequenced was lymphocytes from the gut lamina propria. These receptors originate from a man in his 70s with active celiac disease.

The chain has TRBV15 and TRBJ2-6; a weak D match, TRBD1 (6 bases). The CDR3 runs to 21 residues. Germline lookup yields CDR1 LNHNV and CDR2 YYDKDF (reference sequence). V was cut by 0 bases and J by 0 bases, with 21 bases left in between. The CDR3: CATSRDLGGTDSHSGANVLTF. The CDR3 region has the DNA TGTGCCACCAGCAGAGATCTAGGGGGAACGGACAGCCACTCTGGGGCCAACGTCCTGACTTTC.

The chain recombines TRBV21-1 with TRBJ2-6; TRBD1, as called in the table, went unchecked against the DNA. TRBV21-1 constitutes a pseudogene. This CDR3 is built from 19 residues. The DNA for the CDR3 is TGTGCCAGCAGCAAACGAGGCCGGGACAGAAGCTCTGGGGCCAACGTCCTGACTTTC. Its translation is CASSKRGRDRSSGANVLTF.

This clone was seen only a few times. V usage is TRBV14 and J usage is TRBJ2-3; TRBD2 matches 10 bases. V shed 4 bases, J shed 6 bases, and the junction held 4 bases outside the gene matches. This CDR3 is built from 14 residues. Germline V gives CDR1 SGHDN, CDR2 FVKESK. Here the CDR3 DNA reads TGTGCCAGCAGCCCGGGACTAGCGTGGGATACGCAGTATTTT. This encodes CASSPGLAWDTQYF.

CDR3 DNA: TGCGCCAGCAGTCACCCGGTGGGCAGGGGAAGTGGAAACACCATATATTTT. Its protein product is CASSHPVGRGSGNTIYF. V usage is TRBV23-1 and J usage is TRBJ1-3, with D tentatively TRBD1 (6 bases). TRBV23-1 counts as an open reading frame of uncertain function. CDR3 length: 17 amino acids. V lost 3 bases, J lost 3 bases, and 18 bases lay in between.

The chain is built from TRBV18 and TRBJ2-7, with D perhaps matching TRBD1 (6 bases). CDR1 is KGHSH and CDR2 is LQKENI in the germline V gene. This CDR3 is built from 15 residues. V lost 3 bases and J 3 bases, leaving 15 bases between the germline ends. Written as DNA, the CDR3 is TGTGCCAGCTCACCGACCCGACAGGTTAACTACGAGCAGTACTTC. Translating gives CASSPTRQVNYEQYF.

The rearrangement uses TRBV11-2 and TRBJ2-7; 7 bases line up with TRBD1. The J segment lost 4 bases and the V segment lost 3 bases, leaving 12 bases of the junction unmatched. CDR3 length: 16 amino acids. Germline V CDR1 and CDR2: SGHAT, FQNNGV. The CDR3 spells CASSLAGTVFRYEQYF. DNA for the CDR3: TGTGCCAGCAGCTTGGCCGGGACAGTTTTCCGTTACGAGCAGTACTTC.

V usage is TRBV21-1 and J usage is TRBJ2-5; the D call TRBD2 from the table was never checked on the DNA. TRBV21-1 is a pseudogene. This CDR3 has 12 amino acids. CDR3 DNA: TGTGCCAGCAGTGGGAGGCGGGTGGCCCAGTACTTC. Protein: CASSGRRVAQYF.

This clone has a handful of counts. The chain combines TRBV28 with TRBJ2-2, with a weak D call TRBD1 (6 bases). This CDR3 region has 15 residues. The V end was cut by 3 bases, the J end by 5 bases, with 13 bases between. Germline CDR1 is MDHEN and CDR2 is SYDVKM. CDR3 sequence: CASSFPTGLTGELFF. The CDR3 nucleotides are TGTGCCAGCAGTTTCCCTACAGGGTTGACCGGGGAGCTGTTTTTT.

The chain couples TRBV5-1 to TRBJ2-7, with 8 nucleotides matching TRBD2. CDR3 length: 15 amino acids. The junction had 4 bases not matched to a gene; V was cut back by 0 bases and J by 2 bases. The V gene's germline CDR1 is SGHRS and CDR2 YFSETQ. CDR3 amino acids: CASSLVLAGPYEQYF. For the CDR3, the DNA is TGCGCCAGCAGCTTGGTCCTAGCGGGTCCCTACGAGCAGTACTTC. Based on the CDR3 plus reference TRBV5-1 and TRBJ2-7, the full variable domain is KAGVTQTPRYLIKTRGQQVTLSCSPISGHRSVSWYQQTPGQGLQFLFEYFSETQRNKGNFPGRFSGRQFSNSRSEMNVSTLELGDSALYLCASSLVLAGPYEQYFGPGTRLTVT.

The gene calls are TRBV4-1 and TRBJ2-7; 7 nucleotides agree with TRBD1. Germline V CDR1 and CDR2: MGHRA, YSYEKL. Trimming at V came to 4 bases and at J to 3 bases, leaving 0 bases not matched to a gene. The CDR3 loop spans 12 amino acids. The CDR3 DNA reads as TGCGCCAGCAGCCGGGACAGCTACGAGCAGTACTTC. Protein product: CASSRDSYEQYF.

In regard to this clone: This may come from a read error, since a much larger clone is one base off. The chain employs TRBV7-3 and TRBJ2-2, with TRBD1 identical over 12 bases. Germline-derived CDR1 and CDR2 are SGHTA and FQGTGA. This CDR3 has 15 residues. After removal of 5 bases from V and 5 bases from J, the junction contained 3 bases not matched to a gene. CDR3 DNA: TGTGCCAGCAGCCCGGGACAGGGGGCTACCGGGGAGCTGTTTTTT. The encoded protein is CASSPGQGATGELFF.

This clone occurred once. The gene calls are TRBV14 and TRBJ2-7; TRBD2 matches at 14 bases. With 4 bases clipped from V and 6 bases from J, the junction kept 5 bases outside the gene matches. CDR3 length equals 15 residues. CDR1 and CDR2 (germline): SGHDN, FVKESK. In DNA form, the CDR3 reads TGTGCCAGCAGCCGGACTAGCGGGAGGAAGGGCGAGCAGTACTTC. Translated: CASSRTSGRKGEQYF. The full variable domain, rest sourced from reference TRBV14 and TRBJ2-7, is EAGVTQFPSHSVIEKGQTVTLRCDPISGHDNLYWYRRVMGKEIKFLLHFVKESKQDESGMPNNRFLAERTGGTYSTLKVQPAELEDSGVYFCASSRTSGRKGEQYFGPGTRLTVT.

This chain connects TRBV18 to TRBJ2-3; 8 bases fit TRBD1. The length of the CDR3 is 14 residues. V trimming: 4 bases; J trimming: 1 base; junction bases outside the gene matches: 1. The V gene's germline CDR1 is KGHSH and CDR2 LQKENI. CDR3 amino acids: CASSLTGGTDTQYF. In DNA form, the CDR3 reads TGTGCCAGCTCACTGACAGGGGGCACAGATACGCAGTATTTT.

The chain combines TRBV9 with TRBJ2-1; 10 bases map to TRBD2. Per germline, CDR1 SGDLS and CDR2 YYNGEE. V lost 3 bases, J lost 8 bases, and 8 bases stayed unmatched. The CDR3 has 15 amino acids. CDR3 in amino acids: CASSESGRAVDEQFF. DNA of the CDR3: TGTGCCAGCAGCGAGAGCGGGAGGGCCGTCGATGAGCAGTTCTTC.

A few counts support this clone. The chain links TRBV28 to TRBJ2-7, with D perhaps TRBD1 (6 bases). V lost 5 bases to trimming and J lost 0 bases, with 14 bases between them. The CDR3 runs 15 residues. Germline V lookup: CDR1 MDHEN, CDR2 SYDVKM. CDR3 residues: CASSLFSRGSYEQYF. The CDR3 DNA reads as TGTGCCAGCAGTCTATTCTCCAGGGGCTCCTACGAGCAGTACTTC.

The chain links TRBV4-1 to TRBJ2-5; possible D gene TRBD2, 6 bases. The DNA end is more similar to TRBJ2-7, so the J call may be wrong. Germline loops: CDR1 MGHRA, CDR2 YSYEKL. The CDR3 extends over 16 amino acids. The CDR3 DNA is TGCGCCAGCAGCCAAGACTCCGACGGGCGGAGGGACGAGCAGTACTTC. Encoded protein: CASSQDSDGRRDEQYF.

The chain has TRBV27 and TRBJ2-1, with 8 nucleotides matching TRBD1. Per the germline V gene, CDR1 is MNHEY and CDR2 is SMNVEV (reference sequence). V gave up 2 bases and J gave up 7 bases; unmatched junction bases: 7. CDR3 length: 15 residues. The CDR3 DNA sequence: TGTGCCAGCAGTTTAGACAGGGGTCCTAATAATGAGCAGTTCTTC. Its protein product is CASSLDRGPNNEQFF.